These T cell receptor beta chains were read from a single sample in a study of cytomegalovirus exposure and HLA in healthy donors. Repertoires were generated with immunoSEQ multiplex PCR, while TCRdb's copy carries only in-frame clones and drops some. This repertoire shows roughly 150,000 clones, more than 80% found once; its top ten account for approximately 2.2%. Sequences were obtained from PBMCs. These receptor sequences come from a male donor in good health and CMV-seronegative. Both conserved end residues are part of each CDR3. D genes are given only for firm matches.

v_gene	d_gene	j_gene	CDR3aa
TRBV4-1	TRBD2	TRBJ2-3	CASSRRLAGNTDTQYF
TRBV28	TRBD1	TRBJ1-2	CASTDTGGLGHYGYTF
TRBV5-1	TRBD1	TRBJ1-3	CASSQGASGNTIYF
TRBV7-3	TRBD1	TRBJ2-1	CASSLLGQSSYNEQFF
TRBV5-6	.	TRBJ2-4	CASSFNVIGLRNQRNIQYF
TRBV11-2	.	TRBJ1-1	CASSQSGGNTEAFF
TRBV6-1	.	TRBJ1-5	CASSTTEGSNQPQHF
TRBV9	.	TRBJ2-5	CASSDRVGVETQYF
TRBV9	.	TRBJ2-1	CASSVPIYNEQFF
TRBV7-7	.	TRBJ2-2	CASSSGNTGELFF
TRBV28	TRBD1	TRBJ2-7	CASIQSPGQAEQYF
TRBV5-6	.	TRBJ2-6	CASSWGLGANVLTF
TRBV7-3	TRBD1	TRBJ2-7	CASSQTGGSYEQYF
TRBV27	TRBD1	TRBJ1-2	CASSLEGQGNYGYTF
TRBV6-1	.	TRBJ1-4	CASSDPGEGEKLFF
TRBV7-3	TRBD1	TRBJ2-5	CASSPTGQGLETQYF
TRBV6-5	TRBD1	TRBJ2-5	CASSPTGALQETQYF
TRBV18	.	TRBJ1-1	CASSGQVGNTEAFF
TRBV7-7	TRBD2	TRBJ2-1	CASSHGLAANNEQFF
TRBV30	.	TRBJ1-5	CAWSTGQSYQPQHF
TRBV10-3	.	TRBJ1-2	CAISEGQKSYSYGYTF
TRBV10-3	TRBD1	TRBJ1-2	CAISVPHRGGNYGYTF
TRBV7-8	.	TRBJ1-4	CASSLEGTTNEKLFF
TRBV19	TRBD1	TRBJ2-5	CASSISGQGQETQYF
TRBV19	.	TRBJ1-6	CATPPSRSSYNSPLHF
TRBV4-3	.	TRBJ2-1	CASSQDRGRSIEQFF
TRBV7-6	TRBD1	TRBJ2-7	CASSRGTGGYEQYF
TRBV5-1	.	TRBJ1-4	CASSLQGTDEKLFF
TRBV7-9	TRBD2	TRBJ2-5	CASSRLAGAEETQYF
TRBV28	.	TRBJ2-3	CASSLMGANTDTQYF
TRBV14	TRBD1	TRBJ2-1	CASSHERQGINEQFF
TRBV2	TRBD2	TRBJ2-1	CASSAETSVNEQFF
TRBV10-3	.	TRBJ1-5	CAISESKDDERDQPQHF
TRBV10-3	TRBD2	TRBJ2-7	CAISVGTSQYEQYF
TRBV25-1	.	TRBJ1-1	CASSDMYTEAFF
TRBV18	.	TRBJ2-2	CASSPQGDTGELFF
TRBV28	.	TRBJ2-7	CASSFSYYEQYF
TRBV7-9	.	TRBJ1-2	CASSFGGGGYTF
TRBV19	.	TRBJ1-1	CASRDSMNTEAFF
TRBV4-3	TRBD2	TRBJ2-3	CASSRGREADTQYF
TRBV7-8	.	TRBJ1-3	CASSLTVNSGNTIYF
TRBV6-1	.	TRBJ2-5	CASGLSGETQYF
TRBV28	TRBD2	TRBJ2-3	CASSLYLGAPSGSTDTQYF
TRBV11-2	TRBD2	TRBJ2-5	CASSLDRLAVQETQYF
TRBV13	.	TRBJ1-2	CASSLGTNDGVYGYTF
TRBV4-1	.	TRBJ2-5	CASSLQGGGWGETQYF